This T cell receptor (beta chain) was captured in a study of cytomegalovirus exposure and HLA in healthy donors. About the research overall: HLA-typed donors were the source of around 85 million unique TCRs held in an early data release. Findings and limits, study-wide: Testing in vitro showed three CMV-associated chains specific for CMV antigens.

This PCR relied on a set of 60 Vbeta primers and 13 Jbeta primers. Profiled with immunoSEQ multiplex PCR; TCRdb holds only in-frame clones, not every one. The sample lists approximately 110,000 clones, roughly 80% occurring once. Worth noting for this clone: Its antigen remains unidentified.

The CDR3 totals 15 residues. Trimming removed 0 bases from V and 3 bases from J, with 12 bases in between. The germline V gene encodes CDR1 LGHNA and CDR2 YNFKEQ. The origin of this receptor is a man aged 45-65 years in good health and CMV-seronegative. The sequenced sample consisted of PBMCs. The J gene is TRBJ2-7, the V gene TRBV4-2; a possible D gene is TRBD1 (6 bases). The CDR3 nucleotides are TGTGCCAGCAGCCAAGATAGAGGGGACAACTACGAGCAGTACTTC. Encoded protein: CASSQDRGDNYEQYF.